Below, one T cell receptor beta chain is given with its context. Antigen unknown. This specimen belongs to a study of monozygotic twins with inflammatory bowel disease. Study outcomes and limitations: The data did not back a single strong IBD-associated clonotype or signal. Those with IBD had lower TCRbeta diversity (inverse Simpson) than their healthy co-twins did. Fewer shared clonotypes with others were found in IBD patients than in healthy twins, especially with disease activity.

For both chains, the TCRalpha and TCRbeta cDNA went through two nested PCRs of approximately 16 and 10 cycles. TCRdb re-called the 5' RACE reads and catalogs CDR3 proteins one per entry, DNA excluded. The sample totals 170,000 or so distinct CDR3 sequences. This CDR3 spans 15 amino acids. The germline V gene has CDR1 SGHNT and CDR2 YYREEE (reference sequence). The receptor comes from a human donor with ulcerative colitis or Crohn's disease, or a healthy co-twin of an affected twin (not recorded which). The sample taken for sequencing was blood. The chain links TRBV5-4 to TRBJ2-7; the D call from TCRdb, TRBD2, cannot be confirmed without DNA. This chain's CDR3 is CASSLGLADNYEQYF.